What follows describes a single TCR beta chain. What it binds is not known. The V gene's germline CDR1 is MDHEN and CDR2 SYDVKM. The CDR3 loop spans 15 amino acids. J lost 3 bases, V lost 3 bases, and 7 bases had no gene match. One entry per CDR3 protein, called by TCRdb with MiXCR from the reads. The sample holds about 35,000 distinct CDR3 sequences, about 48% seen once. The data stem from a study of T cell repertoires in cytomegalovirus infection. Whole-study findings and limits: In two of eight donors, the top clonotype was HLA-C-restricted CMV-specific.

This chain uses TRBV28 with TRBJ2-5; 7 bases match TRBD2. This TCR was sampled from a human donor in good health (CMV status not recorded). Some clones in this sample may be carry-over from other donors' samples. The sample consisted of CD8+ T cells from cultured PBMCs, taken from culture after CMV antigen stimulation. As DNA, the CDR3 is TGTGCCAGCAGTTTGGTGGGAGGGCCAGAAGAGACCCAGTACTTC. Its translation is CASSLVGGPEETQYF.